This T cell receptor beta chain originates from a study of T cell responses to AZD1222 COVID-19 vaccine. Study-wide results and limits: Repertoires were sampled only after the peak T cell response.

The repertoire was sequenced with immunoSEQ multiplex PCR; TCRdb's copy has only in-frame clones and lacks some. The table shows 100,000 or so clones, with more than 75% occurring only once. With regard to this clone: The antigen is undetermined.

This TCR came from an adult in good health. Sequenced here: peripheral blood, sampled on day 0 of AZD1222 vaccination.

The CDR3 protein is CATSDPDRGQNYNEQFF. DNA for the CDR3: TGTGCCACCAGTGACCCAGACAGGGGACAGAATTACAATGAGCAGTTCTTC. V gene TRBV24-1 combines with J gene TRBJ2-1; TRBD1 matches at 8 bases. With V trimmed by 4 bases and J by 4 bases, 11 bases remained unmatched. Germline V gene sequence: CDR1 KGHDR, CDR2 SFDVKD. This CDR3 has 17 amino acids.